Following are 7 T cell receptor beta chains from one sample sequenced in a study of OX40 agonist ivuxolimab in advanced cancers. Produced via immunoSEQ multiplex PCR; TCRdb's table is partial and in-frame only. This table has tens of thousands of clones, 70% to 90% appearing once. Here the sequenced sample was CD4+ or CD8+ T cells sorted from blood, taken in a trial of the OX40 agonist ivuxolimab. The receptors shown here come from an adult with an advanced solid tumor such as melanoma, head and neck, liver or kidney cancer.

The chain carries TRBV7-8 and TRBJ1-6; D is possibly TRBD1 (6 bases). CDR1 is SGHVS, CDR2 FQNEAQ, per germline. This CDR3 spans 15 amino acids. V was trimmed by 5 bases and J by 9 bases, leaving 17 bases between them. The CDR3 DNA is TGTGCCAGCAGCGTGGACAGCGGAGGCCTTTCACCCCTCCACTTT. This translates into CASSVDSGGLSPLHF. The complete variable domain, with remaining parts taken from reference TRBV7-8 and TRBJ1-6, reads GAGVSQSPRYKVAKRGQDVALRCDPISGHVSLFWYQQALGQGPEFLTYFQNEAQLDKSGLPSDRFFAERPEGSVSTLKIQRTQQEDSAVYLCASSVDSGGLSPLHFGNGTRLTVT.

This rearrangement joins TRBV5-6 to TRBJ2-3; TRBD1 aligns across 9 bases. The CDR3 extends over 15 amino acids. Germline CDR1 reads SGHDT; CDR2 reads YYEEEE. Trimming took 2 bases from V and 6 from J; bases not matched to a gene: 7. The CDR3 is CASSFRTGVVDTQYF. The CDR3 nucleotides read TGTGCCAGCAGCTTCCGGACAGGGGTTGTCGATACGCAGTATTTT.

This chain links TRBV6-1 with TRBJ2-3; no firm D call. Germline CDR1 is MNHNS and CDR2 is SASEGT. V dropped 4 bases and J dropped 5 bases, with 13 bases sitting between them. The CDR3 length is 14 residues. For the CDR3, the DNA is TGTGCCAGCAGTGTGGCCCAAGTGGGAGATACGCAGTATTTT. Encoded protein: CASSVAQVGDTQYF.

By share, this clone counts as large. DNA of the CDR3: TGTGCCAGCAGCCCGACGGTGGCCGGGGAGCTGTTTTTT. The encoded protein is CASSPTVAGELFF. This chain links TRBV7-3 with TRBJ2-2; D is uncertain. This CDR3 contains 13 residues. CDR1 is SGHTA and CDR2 is FQGTGA in the germline V gene. Deletions cut 5 bases from V and 6 bases from J, with 10 bases between.

The V gene is TRBV9, the J gene TRBJ1-1; possibly TRBD1 for D (5 bases). Germline CDR1 reads SGDLS; CDR2 reads YYNGEE. Trimming removed 0 bases at V and 7 bases at J, with 13 bases between. The CDR3 totals 14 residues. CDR3 region: CASSVGGRADEAFF. CDR3 in DNA: TGTGCCAGCAGCGTAGGGGGCAGGGCGGATGAAGCTTTCTTT.

J is TRBJ1-3 and V is TRBV5-4; the D is unclear. CDR1 is SGHNT, CDR2 YYREEE, per germline (reference sequence). Trimming took off 0 bases at V and 0 bases at J, with 7 bases between the two ends. CDR3 length equals 15 residues. The CDR3 reads CASSLGSSSGNTIYF. CDR3 nucleotides: TGTGCCAGCAGCTTGGGCTCGAGCTCTGGAAACACCATATATTTT.

The chain couples TRBV5-8 to TRBJ1-2; D ambiguous. V was trimmed by 2 bases and J by 7 bases, leaving 12 bases between them. Germline lookup yields CDR1 SGHTS and CDR2 YDEGEE. The CDR3 spans 13 residues. CDR3 sequence (DNA): TGTGCCAGCAGCTTCAAGGGAGTGGGTGGCTACACCTTC. As protein: CASSFKGVGGYTF.